This T cell receptor beta chain was observed in a study of CD8 T cells in Susac syndrome. Whole-study findings and limits: The CD4+ T cell repertoire of patients with Susac syndrome showed no detectable clonal expansion.

Points on this clonotype: Its antigen is undetermined.

Random-hexamer reverse transcription was applied to about 0.5 to 1 ug RNA. TCRdb re-called the immunoSEQ multiplex PCR reads through MiXCR, storing one row per CDR3 protein. The sample consists of roughly 150,000 distinct CDR3 sequences, roughly 95% of them appearing once. Sequencing of TCR beta was performed on blood CD8+ and CD4+ T cells. The ends were cut back, 6 bases at V and 2 bases at J, with 11 bases in the middle. Germline CDR1 DFQATT, CDR2 SNEGSKA (reference sequence). The CDR3 has 13 residues. The sequenced material came from CD4+ T cells from PBMCs. This clonotype was sampled from a human donor with Susac syndrome. The chain carries TRBV20-1 and TRBJ1-5; no clear D. This chain's CDR3 is CSAVLDGNQPQHF. In DNA, the CDR3 is TGCAGTGCCGTCCTTGACGGCAATCAGCCCCAGCATTTT.